This TCR beta chain was found in a study of T cell repertoires in cytomegalovirus infection. Study findings and constraints: Predominance within the ex vivo response was attributable to HLA-C-restricted CMV-specific TCR beta clonotypes.

This clonotype showed up many times. Its matching antigen is unknown. TCRdb processed the reads anew with MiXCR; each CDR3 protein has one entry. The sample shows roughly 320,000 distinct CDR3 sequences, around 10% of them seen only once. V was clipped by 4 bases and J by 6 bases, with 11 bases between them. The CDR3 is 13 residues long. Sequenced material: PBMCs. The clonotype comes from a human donor in good health (CMV status not recorded). Some clones in this sample may be carry-over from other donors' samples. The chain couples TRBV12-3 or TRBV12-4 to TRBJ2-3, with a tentative D call TRBD2 (5 bases). CDR3 residues: CASSYKGGDTQYF. CDR3 bases: TGTGCCAGCAGTTACAAAGGCGGGGATACGCAGTATTTT.